This T cell receptor (beta chain) emerged from a study of post-analysis software for immune sequencing data. Study-level results: Several TRBV segments occurring more often in patients than controls included TRBV5-6, TRBV5-1 and TRBV20-1.

TCR beta cDNA libraries had unique molecular identifiers. TCRdb reprocessed the PCR reads via MiXCR and lists one record per CDR3 protein. The sample has 650,000 to 850,000 distinct CDR3 sequences, roughly 50% seen once. There are 15 residues in the CDR3. CDR1 and CDR2 from the germline V gene are SGHRS and YFSETQ. Losses at the gene ends were 4 bases for V and 2 bases for J; bases not matched to a gene: 8. With regard to this clonotype: Antigen unknown.

Material for sequencing was blood. The clonotype was recovered from a girl aged 5 to 17 with multiple sclerosis. The chain is built from TRBV5-1 and TRBJ1-2; 7 bases are shared with TRBD1. The CDR3 reads CASSPGTAPNYGYTF. Written as DNA, the CDR3 is TGCGCCAGCAGCCCCGGGACAGCACCCAACTATGGCTACACCTTC.